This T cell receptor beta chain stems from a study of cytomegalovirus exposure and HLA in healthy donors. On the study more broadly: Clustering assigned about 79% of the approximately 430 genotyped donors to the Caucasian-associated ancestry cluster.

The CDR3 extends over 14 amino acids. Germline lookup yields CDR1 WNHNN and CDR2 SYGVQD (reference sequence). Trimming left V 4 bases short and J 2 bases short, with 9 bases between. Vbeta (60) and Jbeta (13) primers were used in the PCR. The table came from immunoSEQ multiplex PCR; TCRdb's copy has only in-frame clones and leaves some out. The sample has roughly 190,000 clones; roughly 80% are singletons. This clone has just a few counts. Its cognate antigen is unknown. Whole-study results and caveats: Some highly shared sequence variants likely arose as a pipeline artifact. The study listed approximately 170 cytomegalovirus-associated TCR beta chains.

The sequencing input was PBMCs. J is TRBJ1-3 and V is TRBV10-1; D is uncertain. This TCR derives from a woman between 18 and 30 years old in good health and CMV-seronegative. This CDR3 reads CASSAEGTGNTIYF. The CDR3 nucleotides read TGCGCCAGCAGTGCCGAGGGTACTGGAAACACCATATATTTT.